This entry lists 26 T cell receptor beta chains sequenced from one sample in a study of shared clonotypes between healthy human individuals. Assay: immunoSEQ multiplex PCR; the TCRdb copy retains only in-frame clones and omits some. This table holds 2,500,000 or so clones, around 90% found once. The material sequenced was naive CD4+ T cells sorted from blood. Described subset: CD45RA+ positively selected. The receptors stem from a young man in good health.

Comments on this clone: Other DNA sequences in the same sample also yield this CDR3. The J gene is TRBJ1-1, the V gene TRBV19, with TRBD1 as a possible D gene (5 bases). V shed 8 bases and J shed 1 base, with 11 bases lying between them. This CDR3 has 13 residues. Germline CDR1 reads LNHDA; CDR2 reads SQIVND (reference sequence). As DNA, the CDR3 is TGTGCCAGTCGTTTAGACAGGAACACTGAAGCTTTCTTT. Translated, it gives CASRLDRNTEAFF. Full variable domain (outside the CDR3, taken from reference TRBV19 and TRBJ1-1): DGGITQSPKYLFRKEGQNVTLSCEQNLNHDAMYWYRQDPGQGLRLIYYSQIVNDFQKGDIAEGYSVSREKKESFPLTVTSAQKNPTAFYLCASRLDRNTEAFFGQGTRLTVV.

The chain couples TRBV10-2 to TRBJ2-2; the match to TRBD2 covers 7 bases. CDR1 and CDR2 from the germline V gene are WSHSY and SAAADI. The CDR3 totals 18 residues. The ends lost 7 bases at V and 6 bases at J; junction bases unmatched: 20. CDR3 DNA sequence: TGCGCCAGCACGGATTCGAGTCGAGGGACTATCAGCCCCGGGGAGCTGTTTTTT. This sequence encodes CASTDSSRGTISPGELFF.

The chain links TRBV4-2 to TRBJ1-6; D not certain. Deletions cut 0 bases from V and 8 bases from J, with 17 bases between. The germline gives CDR1 LGHNA, CDR2 YNFKEQ. The CDR3 totals 17 residues. The CDR3 DNA reads as TGTGCCAGCAGCCAAGATGTTGGGGTCGCCGTTTATTCACCCCTCCACTTT. The encoded protein is CASSQDVGVAVYSPLHF.

Turning to this clone: This CDR3 is also generated by other DNA sequences in the sample. This chain uses TRBV29-1 with TRBJ1-2; unclear D gene. This CDR3 spans 11 amino acids. Trimming stripped 1 base from V and 2 bases from J, with 2 bases between. CDR1 SQVTM and CDR2 ANQGSEA come from the germline V gene. In DNA form, the CDR3 reads TGCAGCGTTGAAGTGAACTATGGCTACACCTTC. Protein sequence: CSVEVNYGYTF.

The chain uses TRBV7-8 and TRBJ2-1; 7 nucleotides match TRBD1. The germline CDR1 and CDR2 sequences are SGHVS and FQNEAQ. V dropped 1 base and J dropped 8; count of bases not matched to a gene: 2. The CDR3 covers 13 residues. The CDR3 region has the DNA TGTGCCAGCAGCTTAGACCAGGGGGATGAGCAGTTCTTC. Translating gives CASSLDQGDEQFF.

The CDR3 protein is CASRRNTGELFF. The CDR3 DNA is TGTGCCAGCAGGAGGAACACCGGGGAGCTGTTTTTT. The gene calls are TRBV25-1 and TRBJ2-2; D unresolved. CDR1 and CDR2 (germline): MGHDK, SYGVNS. V was trimmed by 6 bases and J by 1 base, leaving 3 bases between them. This CDR3 region has 12 residues.

This rearrangement joins TRBV7-2 to TRBJ2-2; D may be TRBD1 (6 bases). The V gene's germline CDR1 is SGHTA and CDR2 FQGNSA. The CDR3 runs to 14 residues. Trimming cost V 2 bases and J 6 bases, with 10 bases left between them. CDR3 bases: TGTGCCAGCAGCTTACAAGGGGGTGCCGGGGAGCTGTTTTTT. Translating gives CASSLQGGAGELFF.

The CDR3 spells CASSLASAPTGEQYF. The CDR3 DNA reads as TGTGCCAGCAGCTTGGCATCTGCCCCCACAGGGGAGCAGTACTTC. The chain recombines TRBV5-4 with TRBJ2-7; weak D call: TRBD1 (6 bases). Looked up from germline, CDR1 is SGHNT and CDR2 is YYREEE (reference sequence). V was clipped by 0 bases and J by 7 bases, with 17 bases between them. The CDR3 loop spans 15 amino acids.

The rearrangement joins TRBV29-1 to TRBJ2-3, with 7 bases fitting TRBD2. Germline-derived CDR1 and CDR2 are SQVTM and ANQGSEA. V lost 7 bases and J lost 2; bases outside the gene matches: 6. The CDR3 sequence is 13 residues long. The CDR3 nucleotides are TGCAGCGGAGGGGAGGGGATCACAGATACGCAGTATTTT. Translating gives CSGGEGITDTQYF.

CDR3 coding DNA: TGCGCCAGCAGCCAAGATAGGCCACCTGCAACTAATGAAAAACTGTTTTTT. Protein product: CASSQDRPPATNEKLFF. The chain couples TRBV4-3 to TRBJ1-4; D is ambiguous. V dropped 0 bases and J dropped 0 bases, with 11 bases sitting between them. The CDR3 loop spans 17 amino acids. Looked up from germline, CDR1 is LGHNA and CDR2 is YSLEER.

The chain combines TRBV5-4 with TRBJ1-2; D unclear. Germline CDR1 is SGHNT and CDR2 is YYREEE (reference sequence). V was trimmed by 10 bases and J by 3 bases, leaving 10 bases between them. The CDR3 consists of 11 residues. CDR3: CAWSADYGYTF. In nucleotides, the CDR3 is TGTGCCTGGTCGGCAGACTATGGCTACACCTTC. The full variable domain, completed using reference TRBV5-4 and TRBJ1-2, is ETGVTQSPTHLIKTRGQQVTLRCSSQSGHNTVSWYQQALGQGPQFIFQYYREEENGRGNFPPRFSGLQFPNYSSELNVNALELDDSALYLCAWSADYGYTFGSGTRLTVV.

This clone was counted a single time. The chain employs TRBV15 and TRBJ1-2; 7 nucleotides agree with TRBD1. The CDR3 loop spans 15 amino acids. Looked up from germline, CDR1 is LNHNV and CDR2 is YYDKDF (reference sequence). V trimming: 4 bases; J trimming: 2 bases; junction bases outside the gene matches: 7. CDR3: CATSKKGQLNYGYTF. As DNA, the CDR3 is TGTGCCACCAGCAAAAAGGGACAGCTAAACTATGGCTACACCTTC.

A single count supports this clone. The rearrangement joins TRBV6-6 to TRBJ1-5, with D possibly TRBD1 on 6 matching bases. This CDR3 spans 16 amino acids. CDR1 MNHNY and CDR2 SVGAGI come from the germline V gene (reference sequence). Trimming stripped 6 bases from V and 1 base from J, with 16 bases between. The CDR3 here is CASRLGTPGSNQPQHF. The CDR3 DNA reads as TGTGCCAGCAGGTTAGGGACACCCGGCAGCAATCAGCCCCAGCATTTT.

The chain combines TRBV5-4 with TRBJ2-2, with 12 bases aligning to TRBD2. The length of the CDR3 is 15 residues. V trimming: 9 bases; J trimming: 7 bases; junction bases outside the gene matches: 10. Germline values: CDR1 SGHNT, CDR2 YYREEE (reference sequence). CDR3 sequence (DNA): TGTGCCACAAAACTAGCGGGGGGCCTTGGCGGGGAGCTGTTTTTT. This encodes CATKLAGGLGGELFF.

The sample holds one count of this clone. The genes are TRBV27 and TRBJ2-7; 7 bases match TRBD1. The V gene's germline CDR1 is MNHEY and CDR2 SMNVEV (reference sequence). V dropped 5 bases and J dropped 6; count of bases not matched to a gene: 7. This CDR3 is 13 amino acids long. CDR3 loop: CASSQRQGGEQYF. The DNA of the CDR3 is TGTGCCAGCAGTCAACGACAGGGTGGCGAGCAGTACTTC.

The V and J genes are TRBV7-3 and TRBJ2-7; 12 bases match TRBD2. Germline V gene sequence: CDR1 SGHTA, CDR2 FQGTGA. J gave up 5 bases and V 5 bases, and 7 bases lay outside the gene matches. The CDR3 is 15 residues long. CDR3 sequence reads: CASSRGLAGLDEQYF. The CDR3 coding sequence is TGTGCCAGCAGCCGAGGACTAGCGGGGTTAGACGAGCAGTACTTC.

The V and J genes are TRBV7-9 and TRBJ1-1; D call uncertain. V lost 1 base to trimming and J lost 3 bases, with 15 bases between them. The CDR3 consists of 16 residues. The germline CDR1 and CDR2 sequences are SEHNR and FQNEAQ (reference sequence). For the CDR3, the DNA is TGTGCCAGCAGCTTAGACCTTTCTCCAGCCGACACTGAAGCTTTCTTT. Translating gives CASSLDLSPADTEAFF.

The chain links TRBV7-2 to TRBJ2-1, with unresolved D. The CDR3 consists of 14 residues. Germline lookup yields CDR1 SGHTA and CDR2 FQGNSA. V was pared by 0 bases and J by 6 bases, with 9 bases between. CDR3 in DNA: TGTGCCAGCAGCTTAGCTGTCAGCGTCAATGAGCAGTTCTTC. This codes for CASSLAVSVNEQFF.

The rearrangement joins TRBV5-1 to TRBJ2-1; D may match TRBD1 or TRBD2 (5 bases each). Germline CDR1 and CDR2: SGHRS and YFSETQ. The CDR3 covers 16 residues. V lost 5 bases and J lost 6, with 21 bases in between. CDR3 coding DNA: TGCGCCAGCAGTGTGGGGCATACGGGGACGGGCAATGAGCAGTTCTTC. It codes for CASSVGHTGTGNEQFF.

This chain connects TRBV15 to TRBJ1-1; D remains ambiguous. Germline V gene lookup returns CDR1 LNHNV and CDR2 YYDKDF (reference sequence). This CDR3 is built from 18 residues. V lost 0 bases and J 5 bases, leaving 22 bases between the germline ends. CDR3 residues: CATSRDRRGGGFGTEAFF. The CDR3 nucleotides are TGTGCCACCAGCAGAGATCGGCGGGGAGGTGGGTTTGGGACTGAAGCTTTCTTT. Full variable domain (outside the CDR3, taken from reference TRBV15 and TRBJ1-1): DAMVIQNPRYQVTQFGKPVTLSCSQTLNHNVMYWYQQKSSQAPKLLFHYYDKDFNNEADTPDNFQSRRPNTSFCFLDIRSPGLGDTAMYLCATSRDRRGGGFGTEAFFGQGTRLTVV.

About this clone: The sample contains more than one DNA sequence encoding this CDR3. The J gene is TRBJ2-7, the V gene TRBV5-1; 7 nucleotides line up with TRBD1. With 8 bases clipped from V and 3 bases from J, the junction kept 5 bases outside the gene matches. Germline V CDR1 and CDR2: SGHRS, YFSETQ. This CDR3 comprises 12 residues. The chain's CDR3 is CASSRDSYEQYF. In DNA form, the CDR3 reads TGCGCCAGTTCCCGGGACAGCTACGAGCAGTACTTC.

The chain uses TRBV5-1 and TRBJ2-5, with D possibly TRBD2 on 5 matching bases. CDR1 is SGHRS and CDR2 is YFSETQ in the germline V gene. CDR3 length equals 15 residues. V lost 4 bases and J lost 3, with 16 bases in between. The CDR3 sequence: CASSPPSAAEETQYF. The CDR3 DNA reads TGCGCCAGCAGCCCCCCGTCAGCGGCGGAAGAGACCCAGTACTTC.

Only one count was recorded for this clone. The CDR3 spells CASSVGPWGQGKIYEQYF. CDR3 coding DNA: TGTGCCAGCAGCGTAGGGCCTTGGGGACAGGGAAAAATCTACGAGCAGTACTTC. The chain employs TRBV9 and TRBJ2-7, with 9 bases that match TRBD1. The CDR3 length is 18 residues. Germline CDR1 is SGDLS and CDR2 is YYNGEE. V lost 0 bases and J lost 3; bases outside the gene matches: 13.

This chain uses TRBV19 with TRBJ2-7, with 12 bases fitting TRBD1. The CDR3 spans 16 residues. The germline V gene encodes CDR1 LNHDA and CDR2 SQIVND (reference sequence). The junction had 14 bases not matched to a gene; V was cut back by 8 bases and J by 6 bases. The CDR3 loop is CASRFRDRGRGGEQYF. The DNA for the CDR3 is TGTGCCAGTCGATTCCGGGACAGGGGGCGAGGTGGCGAGCAGTACTTC.

V gene TRBV13 combines with J gene TRBJ2-3; D unclear. Per the germline V gene, CDR1 is PRHDT and CDR2 is FYEKMQ (reference sequence). Trimming took 2 bases from V and 2 from J, leaving 11 bases between them. This CDR3 has 15 residues. As DNA, the CDR3 is TGTGCCAGCAGCTTAATGAGGCCCTACACAGATACGCAGTATTTT. Translation: CASSLMRPYTDTQYF.

Note on this clone: Other DNA sequences in this specimen translate into the identical CDR3. V is TRBV2 and J is TRBJ2-7, with 9 positions matching TRBD2. CDR1 and CDR2 (germline): SNHLY, FYNNEI. V was clipped by 2 bases and J by 3 bases; unmatched bases: 2. This CDR3 is 14 amino acids long. CDR3 bases: TGTGCCAGCAGTGAAAGAGCGGGGGGCTACGAGCAGTACTTC. Encoded protein: CASSERAGGYEQYF. Full variable domain (remainder filled in from reference TRBV2 and TRBJ2-7): EPEVTQTPSHQVTQMGQEVILRCVPISNHLYFYWYRQILGQKVEFLVSFYNNEISEKSEIFDDQFSVERPDGSNFTLKIRSTKLEDSAMYFCASSERAGGYEQYFGPGTRLTVT.